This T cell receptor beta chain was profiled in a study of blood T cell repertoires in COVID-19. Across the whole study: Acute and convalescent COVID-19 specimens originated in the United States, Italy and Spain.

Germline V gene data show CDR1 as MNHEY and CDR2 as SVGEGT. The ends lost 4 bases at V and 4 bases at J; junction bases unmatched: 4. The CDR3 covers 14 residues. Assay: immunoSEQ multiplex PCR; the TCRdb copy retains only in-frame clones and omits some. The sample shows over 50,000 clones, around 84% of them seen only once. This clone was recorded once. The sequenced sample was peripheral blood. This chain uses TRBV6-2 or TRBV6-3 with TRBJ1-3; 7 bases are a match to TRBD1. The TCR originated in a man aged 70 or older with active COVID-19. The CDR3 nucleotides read TGTGCCAGCAGTTTCACAGGGGCCGGAAACACCATATATTTT. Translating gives CASSFTGAGNTIYF.